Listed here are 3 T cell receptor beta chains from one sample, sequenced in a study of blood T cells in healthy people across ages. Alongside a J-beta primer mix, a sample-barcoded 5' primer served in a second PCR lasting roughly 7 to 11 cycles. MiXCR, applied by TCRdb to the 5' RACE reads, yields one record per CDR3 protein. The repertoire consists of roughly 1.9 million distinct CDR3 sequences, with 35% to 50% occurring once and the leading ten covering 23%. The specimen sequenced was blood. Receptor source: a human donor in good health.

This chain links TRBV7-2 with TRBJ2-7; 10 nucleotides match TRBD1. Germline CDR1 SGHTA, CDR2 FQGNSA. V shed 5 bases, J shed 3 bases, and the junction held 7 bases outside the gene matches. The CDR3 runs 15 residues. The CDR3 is CASSGGQGGYYEQYF. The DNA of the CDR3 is TGTGCCAGCAGCGGAGGACAGGGGGGATACTACGAGCAGTACTTC.

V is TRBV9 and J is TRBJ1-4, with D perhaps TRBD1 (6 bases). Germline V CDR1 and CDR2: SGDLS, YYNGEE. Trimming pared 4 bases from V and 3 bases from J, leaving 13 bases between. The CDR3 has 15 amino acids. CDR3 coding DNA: TGTGCCAGCAGCTTAGGACAGCGGGCTAATGAAAAACTGTTTTTT. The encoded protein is CASSLGQRANEKLFF.

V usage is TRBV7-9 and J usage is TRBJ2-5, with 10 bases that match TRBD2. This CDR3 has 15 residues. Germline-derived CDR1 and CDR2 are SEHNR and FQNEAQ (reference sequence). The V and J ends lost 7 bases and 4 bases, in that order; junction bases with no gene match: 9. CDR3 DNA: TGTGCCAGCATCTTTAGCGGGGGGCCCAGAGAGACCCAGTACTTC. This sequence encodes CASIFSGGPRETQYF.